The clone carrying this T cell receptor (beta chain) was seen a single time. TCR alpha and TCR beta cDNA libraries carrying sample barcodes and UMIs came from 5'RACE with constant-segment primers. TCRdb processed the 5' RACE reads anew with MiXCR; each CDR3 protein has one entry. The sample has approximately 88,000 distinct CDR3 sequences, approximately 25% seen once; the top ten hold approximately 45%. This record comes from a study of T-cell memory formation after mild COVID-19. CDR1 and CDR2 from the germline V gene are MGHDK and SYGVNS. V shed 8 bases and J shed 2 bases, with 10 bases lying between them. CDR3 size: 13 residues.

The chain joins TRBV25-1 to TRBJ1-5, with D possibly being TRBD1 (6 bases). Sequencing used PBMCs or a T cell subset sorted from them (not recorded which). The sequence was collected from a young man who had mild COVID-19 (a few samples of this study predate the infection). Cell type and time point are not known. DNA for the CDR3: TGTGCCAGCTCGACAGGAGGCAATCAGCCCCAGCATTTT. It encodes CASSTGGNQPQHF.